This is a list of T cell receptor beta chains from one sample in a study of T cell repertoires in cytomegalovirus infection. No cognate antigen is known for these TCRs. One entry per CDR3 protein results from TCRdb running MiXCR on the reads. The sample records around 120,000 distinct CDR3 sequences, around 45% being singletons. The source material was CD8+ T cells from cultured PBMCs, sampled from culture after CMV antigen stimulation. These receptors were taken from a human donor in good health (CMV status not recorded). Some clones in this sample may be carry-over from other donors' samples. Each CDR3 is given without its conserved first and last residue.

cdr3_length: 13; v_call: TRBV7-6; j_call: TRBJ1-1; cdr3_aa: ASSGDQGVNTEAF
cdr3_length: 15; v_call: TRBV6-2/TRBV6-3; j_call: TRBJ2-6; cdr3_aa: ASRNEGLLSGANVLT
cdr3_length: 13; v_call: TRBV20-1; j_call: TRBJ2-3; cdr3_aa: SAGTSAAMSDTQY
cdr3_length: 9; v_call: TRBV24-1; j_call: TRBJ2-1; cdr3_aa: ATSEGDEQF
cdr3_length: 15; v_call: TRBV9; j_call: TRBJ2-3; cdr3_aa: ASSVARTSGGEDTQY
cdr3_length: 13; v_call: TRBV9; j_call: TRBJ2-7; cdr3_aa: ASSGSGTGTYEQY
cdr3_length: 14; v_call: TRBV7-8; j_call: TRBJ2-2; cdr3_aa: ASSPVRTRSTGELF
cdr3_length: 13; v_call: TRBV4-1; j_call: TRBJ1-5; cdr3_aa: ASSQDRQGRQPQH
cdr3_length: 11; v_call: TRBV12-3/TRBV12-4; j_call: TRBJ1-5; cdr3_aa: ASTAEGFQAQH
cdr3_length: 12; v_call: TRBV27; j_call: TRBJ2-1; cdr3_aa: ATASGGLYNEQF
cdr3_length: 13; v_call: TRBV7-6; j_call: TRBJ1-2; cdr3_aa: ASSPETEAHYGYT
cdr3_length: 12; v_call: TRBV27; j_call: TRBJ2-7; cdr3_aa: ASSLSGMVYEQY
cdr3_length: 11; v_call: TRBV6-5; j_call: TRBJ2-2; cdr3_aa: ASSYSGQGELF
cdr3_length: 14; v_call: TRBV18; j_call: TRBJ2-2; cdr3_aa: ASSPPDRDGTGELF
cdr3_length: 13; v_call: TRBV12-3/TRBV12-4; j_call: TRBJ2-7; cdr3_aa: ASSPGLAGLYEQY
cdr3_length: 12; v_call: TRBV2; j_call: TRBJ2-7; cdr3_aa: ASSPNPSWYEQY
cdr3_length: 15; v_call: TRBV7-2; j_call: TRBJ1-1; cdr3_aa: ASSREGWLAVNTEAF
cdr3_length: 11; v_call: TRBV5-5; j_call: TRBJ1-1; cdr3_aa: ASSSSALTEAF
cdr3_length: 12; v_call: TRBV7-9; j_call: TRBJ2-2; cdr3_aa: ASSSVANTGELF
cdr3_length: 15; v_call: TRBV18; j_call: TRBJ1-3; cdr3_aa: ASSPLRTGSSGNTIY
cdr3_length: 11; v_call: TRBV20-1; j_call: TRBJ1-1; cdr3_aa: SAVQGENTEAF
cdr3_length: 16; v_call: TRBV15; j_call: TRBJ2-1; cdr3_aa: ATSRVRRTGKSYNEQF
cdr3_length: 15; v_call: TRBV9; j_call: TRBJ2-1; cdr3_aa: ASSALTSGPAYNEQF
cdr3_length: 15; v_call: TRBV7-6; j_call: TRBJ2-1; cdr3_aa: ASSLPSNSGEDNEQF
cdr3_length: 15; v_call: TRBV28; j_call: TRBJ2-1; cdr3_aa: ASSLIRVGSVLDEQF
cdr3_length: 14; v_call: TRBV4-1; j_call: TRBJ2-7; cdr3_aa: ASSHGGTSGSYEQY
cdr3_length: 12; v_call: TRBV2; j_call: TRBJ1-4; cdr3_aa: AGKPGLPNEKLF
cdr3_length: 17; v_call: TRBV19; j_call: TRBJ2-1; cdr3_aa: ASSISKNQGRATLNEQF
cdr3_length: 11; v_call: TRBV6-1; j_call: TRBJ2-2; cdr3_aa: ASESQFTGELF
cdr3_length: 14; v_call: TRBV6-2/TRBV6-3; j_call: TRBJ2-1; cdr3_aa: ASSYWSSGRYNEQF
cdr3_length: 11; v_call: TRBV7-6; j_call: TRBJ2-2; cdr3_aa: ASSFSAPGELF
cdr3_length: 12; v_call: TRBV28; j_call: TRBJ2-5; cdr3_aa: ASSLEQAQETQY
cdr3_length: 12; v_call: TRBV5-4; j_call: TRBJ2-1; cdr3_aa: ASSYSGTHNEQF
cdr3_length: 13; v_call: TRBV7-8; j_call: TRBJ1-3; cdr3_aa: ASSPQGFSGNTIY
cdr3_length: 14; v_call: TRBV6-8; j_call: TRBJ2-1; cdr3_aa: ASSYSWTGTYNEQF